The 13 T cell receptor beta chains below come from one sample, sequenced in a study of cytomegalovirus exposure and HLA in healthy donors. PCR was performed using 60 Vbeta and 13 Jbeta primers. Sequencing was performed with immunoSEQ multiplex PCR; in TCRdb, only in-frame clones are kept and a portion is missing. The sample shows more than 90,000 clones, about four fifths of them seen only once. The sample consisted of PBMCs. The receptor set was obtained from a human donor in good health.

V gene TRBV5-8 combines with J gene TRBJ1-5, with D unresolved. The CDR3 is 15 residues long. CDR1 and CDR2 (germline): SGHTS, YDEGEE. The V end lost 0 bases, the J end lost 3 bases, and 10 bases lay between the germline ends. The CDR3 DNA reads as TGTGCCAGCAGCTTGGGTGGCTGGTCCAATCAGCCCCAGCATTTT. Amino acid sequence: CASSLGGWSNQPQHF.

V and J are TRBV28 and TRBJ1-2; D uncertain. Trimming shortened V by 7 bases and J by 7 bases, and 16 bases separated the two germline ends. Germline CDR1 MDHEN, CDR2 SYDVKM. This CDR3 region has 13 residues. The chain's CDR3 is CASKELIDSGYTF. Here the CDR3 DNA reads TGTGCCAGCAAGGAGCTGATTGATAGTGGCTACACCTTC.

The CDR3 spells CASSLGTGLGEQYF. CDR3 DNA: TGTGCCAGCAGCTTAGGGACAGGGTTAGGCGAGCAGTACTTC. J is TRBJ2-7 and V is TRBV11-2; the match to TRBD1 covers 8 bases. J lost 6 bases, V lost 1 base, and 5 bases had no gene match. Per the germline V gene, CDR1 is SGHAT and CDR2 is FQNNGV. CDR3 length: 14 residues.

The CDR3 reads CASSLVRVRENTEAFF. CDR3 DNA sequence: TGCGCCAGCAGCTTGGTCCGGGTACGGGAGAACACTGAAGCTTTCTTT. The gene calls are TRBV5-1 and TRBJ1-1; D not resolved. V shed 0 bases and J shed 1 base, with 13 bases lying between them. Looked up from germline, CDR1 is SGHRS and CDR2 is YFSETQ. This CDR3 is 16 amino acids long.

The CDR3 protein is CASSPDRGLSMKTQYF. CDR3 DNA sequence: TGTGCCAGCAGCCCTGACAGGGGACTATCAATGAAGACCCAGTACTTC. The gene calls are TRBV11-2 and TRBJ2-5, with D perhaps matching TRBD1 (8 bases). The germline V gene encodes CDR1 SGHAT and CDR2 FQNNGV. This CDR3 has 16 amino acids. Trimming pared 5 bases from V and 6 bases from J, leaving 22 bases between.

The chain links TRBV9 to TRBJ1-2; a possible D gene is TRBD1 (5 bases). V was cut by 0 bases and J by 7 bases, with 16 bases left in between. The CDR3 is made up of 15 amino acids. Germline CDR1 SGDLS, CDR2 YYNGEE. This chain's CDR3 is CASSVEAPGGTGYTF. CDR3 in DNA: TGTGCCAGCAGCGTAGAGGCCCCAGGAGGGACTGGCTACACCTTC.

The chain carries TRBV7-6 and TRBJ1-4; the match to TRBD1 covers 9 bases. The CDR3 runs to 17 residues. CDR1 and CDR2 from the germline V gene are SGHVS and FNYEAQ. Trimming at V came to 5 bases and at J to 7 bases, leaving 14 bases not matched to a gene. CDR3 nucleotide sequence: TGTGCCAGCAGCCTACGAGCCGGGGACAGGGCTCTTGAAAAACTGTTTTTT. Its protein is CASSLRAGDRALEKLFF. The full variable domain, completed using reference TRBV7-6 and TRBJ1-4, is GAGVSQSPRYKVTKRGQDVALRCDPISGHVSLYWYRQALGQGPEFLTYFNYEAQQDKSGLPNDRFSAERPEGSISTLTIQRTEQRDSAMYRCASSLRAGDRALEKLFFGSGTQLSVL.

The gene calls are TRBV2 and TRBJ2-5; possible D gene TRBD2, 6 bases. Trimming removed 7 bases from V and 7 bases from J, with 10 bases in between. CDR1 SNHLY and CDR2 FYNNEI come from the germline V gene. The CDR3 spans 11 residues. Here the CDR3 reads CASKDSGTQYF. In nucleotides, the CDR3 is TGTGCCAGCAAGGATAGCGGGACCCAGTACTTC. The variable domain in full, with the rest retrieved from reference TRBV2 and TRBJ2-5, is EPEVTQTPSHQVTQMGQEVILRCVPISNHLYFYWYRQILGQKVEFLVSFYNNEISEKSEIFDDQFSVERPDGSNFTLKIRSTKLEDSAMYFCASKDSGTQYFGPGTRLLVL.

The chain carries TRBV6-1 and TRBJ1-4; 7 bases line up with TRBD1. V shed 6 bases and J 2 bases; nucleotides not matched to a gene: 3. The germline V gene encodes CDR1 MNHNS and CDR2 SASEGT. The CDR3 is made up of 14 amino acids. This CDR3 is CASSGDSTNEKLFF. The CDR3 region has the DNA TGTGCCAGCAGCGGGGACAGCACTAATGAAAAACTGTTTTTT.

The chain recombines TRBV30 with TRBJ1-5; 8 bases are shared with TRBD1. V was pared by 3 bases and J by 3 bases, with 7 bases of the junction left unmatched. Germline-derived CDR1 and CDR2 are GTSNPN and SVGIG (reference sequence). There are 15 residues in the CDR3. Here the CDR3 DNA reads TGTGCCTGGAGCGAAGACAGGGGATCCAATCAGCCCCAGCATTTT. Encoded protein: CAWSEDRGSNQPQHF.

V is TRBV5-6 and J is TRBJ2-7, with D hard to call. CDR3 length: 15 amino acids. V was pared by 1 base and J by 6 bases, with 17 bases between. Germline V gene data show CDR1 as SGHDT and CDR2 as YYEEEE. The CDR3 protein is CASSLPRLRKSEQYF. CDR3 nucleotides: TGTGCCAGCAGCTTGCCTCGACTGCGAAAAAGCGAGCAGTACTTC.

The chain employs TRBV10-3 and TRBJ2-1; 12 nucleotides line up with TRBD2. The trim removed 2 bases at V and 8 bases at J, leaving 7 bases unmatched. This CDR3 spans 16 amino acids. Germline loops: CDR1 ENHRY, CDR2 SYGVKD. CDR3 amino acids: CAISEPTSGRTDEQFF. The DNA for the CDR3 is TGTGCCATCAGTGAGCCCACTAGCGGGAGGACCGATGAGCAGTTCTTC.

This chain links TRBV7-9 with TRBJ2-7, with D possibly TRBD2 on 6 matching bases. Trimming cost V 5 bases and J 4 bases, with 21 bases left between them. The CDR3 is made up of 16 amino acids. CDR1 is SEHNR and CDR2 is FQNEAQ in the germline V gene (reference sequence). The chain's CDR3 is CASSPVPPGLSYEQYF. The CDR3 coding sequence is TGTGCCAGCAGCCCAGTTCCCCCGGGACTTTCTTACGAGCAGTACTTC.